The 23 T cell receptor beta chains reported below all come from one sample, sequenced in a study of CD8+CD57+ T cells in acquired aplastic anemia. Whole-study results and caveats: The diversity of CD8+CD57+ cells in patients was lower than that of total CD4+ and CD8+ pools.

Their antigens remain unidentified. Patients chosen for sequencing had CD8+CD57+ cells that had expanded, as shown by flow cytometry. Researchers used genomic DNA as the template to profile TCR beta VDJ and CDR3. One entry per CDR3 protein, called by TCRdb with MiXCR from the reads. The table shows around 21,000 distinct CDR3 sequences, with approximately 39% occurring only once. Source material: CD8+CD57+ T cells sorted from PBMCs. Subset given: bead-enriched CD8+CD57+ effector memory T cells from SAA patients. The receptor set was obtained from a human donor with aplastic anemia.

The chain uses TRBV9 and TRBJ2-7; maybe TRBD2 (5 bases). Germline values: CDR1 SGDLS, CDR2 YYNGEE. This CDR3 contains 14 residues. With 3 bases removed from V and 6 bases from J, the gap between germline ends came to 16 bases. Written as DNA, the CDR3 is TGTGCCAGCAGCGCTCGGACGGGGTTCGTCGAGCAGTACTTC. It is translated as CASSARTGFVEQYF.

The rearrangement uses TRBV2 and TRBJ1-1; TRBD1 agrees at 7 bases. Germline CDR1 and CDR2: SNHLY and FYNNEI. This CDR3 comprises 15 residues. The V segment lost 5 bases and the J segment 5 bases; nucleotides outside the gene matches: 11. The CDR3 nucleotides are TGTGCCAGCAGTCTTGGGCAGGGGGGTAGGACTGAAGCTTTCTTT. It is translated as CASSLGQGGRTEAFF.

The chain is built from TRBV12-3 or TRBV12-4 and TRBJ2-5, with no clear D. CDR3 length equals 13 residues. Trimming took 3 bases from V and 2 from J, leaving 7 bases between them. The CDR3 DNA reads as TGTGCCAGCAGTTTTTCGGCACAAGAGACCCAGTACTTC. It specifies CASSFSAQETQYF.

This clonotype was picked up a small number of times. The chain is built from TRBV20-1 and TRBJ1-6; maybe TRBD1 (5 bases). Germline V gene lookup returns CDR1 DFQATT and CDR2 SNEGSKA (reference sequence). The CDR3 is 16 amino acids. Trimming pared 2 bases from V and 1 base from J, leaving 12 bases between. The CDR3 region is CSARFHAGSYNSPLHF. CDR3 nucleotide sequence: TGCAGTGCTAGATTTCACGCAGGGTCCTATAATTCACCCCTCCACTTT.

This clonotype was counted between two and nine times. The chain is built from TRBV7-2 and TRBJ2-7, with 11 bases fitting TRBD2. V was clipped by 5 bases and J by 7 bases; unmatched bases: 7. Germline CDR1 is SGHTA and CDR2 is FQGNSA. The CDR3 sequence is 14 residues long. The CDR3 loop reads CASSPGTSGEEQYF. In DNA form, the CDR3 reads TGTGCCAGCAGCCCAGGGACTAGCGGCGAGGAGCAGTACTTC.

The chain couples TRBV7-8 to TRBJ1-4; possible D gene TRBD1, 5 bases. Trimming stripped 3 bases from V and 8 bases from J, with 16 bases between. CDR1 is SGHVS, CDR2 FQNEAQ, per germline. The CDR3 loop spans 15 amino acids. The CDR3 nucleotides are TGTGCCAGCAGCTTTCTCGACAGTCCGGAAGAAAAACTGTTTTTT. It translates to CASSFLDSPEEKLFF.

The gene calls are TRBV5-4 and TRBJ1-1; tentative D call: TRBD1 (5 bases). Germline-derived CDR1 and CDR2 are SGHNT and YYREEE (reference sequence). The CDR3 spans 14 residues. V lost 2 bases, J lost 2 bases, and 10 bases lay in between. The CDR3 spells CASSLSQGNTEAFF. The CDR3 nucleotides read TGTGCCAGCAGCTTATCCCAGGGTAACACTGAAGCTTTCTTT.

At least ten counts were recorded for this clonotype. The rearrangement links TRBV27 to TRBJ2-7, with D possibly TRBD2 on 5 matching bases. Germline assignment: CDR1 MNHEY and CDR2 SMNVEV (reference sequence). Trimming shortened V by 1 base and J by 5 bases, and 15 bases separated the two germline ends. The CDR3 length is 15 residues. CDR3 amino acids: CASSLWFRPGNEQYF. CDR3 sequence (DNA): TGTGCCAGCAGTTTATGGTTCCGGCCGGGAAACGAGCAGTACTTC.

The chain combines TRBV11-2 with TRBJ2-1; the D gene is possibly TRBD1 (6 bases). This CDR3 has 14 residues. Germline CDR1 SGHAT, CDR2 FQNNGV. V shed 1 base and J shed 5 bases, with 9 bases lying between them. Here the CDR3 reads CASSLAGAHNEQFF. The DNA for the CDR3 is TGTGCCAGCAGCTTAGCAGGGGCGCACAATGAGCAGTTCTTC. Supplemented by reference TRBV11-2 and TRBJ2-1, the full variable domain reads EAGVAQSPRYKIIEKRQSVAFWCNPISGHATLYWYQQILGQGPKLLIQFQNNGVVDDSQLPKDRFSAERLKGVDSTLKIQPAKLEDSAVYLCASSLAGAHNEQFFGPGTRLTVL.

This clonotype was detected ten times or more. The chain is built from TRBV20-1 and TRBJ2-7, with TRBD2 matching 10 bases. V was clipped by 0 bases and J by 3 bases; unmatched bases: 8. Germline CDR1 and CDR2: DFQATT and SNEGSKA (reference sequence). There are 16 residues in the CDR3. The CDR3 DNA reads as TGCAGTGCTAGAGATTCGGAGCGGGAGGGATACTACGAGCAGTACTTC. Translating gives CSARDSEREGYYEQYF.

At least ten counts were recorded for this clonotype. This chain links TRBV20-1 with TRBJ2-1; maybe TRBD2 (6 bases). The germline V gene encodes CDR1 DFQATT and CDR2 SNEGSKA (reference sequence). This CDR3 has 11 residues. The germline V and J ends were trimmed by 6 bases and 11 bases, with 14 bases remaining between them. The CDR3 protein is CSAGTFGKQFF. Written as DNA, the CDR3 is TGCAGTGCAGGGACTTTTGGAAAGCAGTTCTTC.

The chain uses TRBV20-1 and TRBJ2-7; 8 nucleotides agree with TRBD2. V was pared by 0 bases and J by 6 bases, with 16 bases of the junction left unmatched. Germline assignment: CDR1 DFQATT and CDR2 SNEGSKA (reference sequence). The CDR3 is 17 amino acids. The CDR3 sequence: CSARDPPVSGTRGEQYF. The CDR3 coding sequence is TGCAGTGCTAGAGATCCCCCCGTTAGCGGGACGCGGGGCGAGCAGTACTTC.

The chain recombines TRBV6-4 with TRBJ1-5; D call uncertain. V gave up 6 bases and J gave up 13 bases, with 25 bases separating them. Germline V gene data show CDR1 as MRHNA and CDR2 as SNTAGT. This CDR3 is built from 15 residues. The CDR3 loop reads CASSDGGSTSNEQHF. Written as DNA, the CDR3 is TGTGCCAGCAGCGACGGCGGGAGCACATCCAATGAGCAGCATTTT.

As for this clonotype: The junction shows a germline mismatch at one end, possibly a read error. The chain employs TRBV6-4 and TRBJ2-5, with a tentative D call TRBD2 (6 bases). CDR1 and CDR2 (germline): MRHNA, SNTAGT. The CDR3 contains 14 residues. CDR3 sequence: CASSYSAGMETQYF. CDR3 bases: TGTGCCAGCAGTTACTCTGCGGGAATGGAGACCCAGTACTTC.

This clonotype showed up just a few times. The V and J genes are TRBV6-1 and TRBJ2-7, with D possibly TRBD2 on 5 matching bases. Per germline, CDR1 MNHNS and CDR2 SASEGT. V dropped 0 bases and J dropped 5 bases, with 14 bases sitting between them. This CDR3 spans 15 amino acids. The CDR3 DNA sequence: TGTGCCAGCAGTGAAGCGAGGGTTACTGGGGACGAGCAGTACTTC. It codes for CASSEARVTGDEQYF.

This clonotype was seen at least ten times. The V and J genes are TRBV10-2 and TRBJ1-6, with D possibly matching TRBD1 (5 bases). Germline CDR1 is WSHSY and CDR2 is SAAADI. The CDR3 consists of 16 residues. Trimming took off 7 bases at V and 5 bases at J, with 18 bases between the two ends. The CDR3 region is CASTGGTNLDNSPLHF. DNA for the CDR3: TGCGCCAGCACCGGGGGGACGAATCTAGATAATTCACCCCTCCACTTT.

To note about this clonotype: The junction differs from germline at one of its ends, possibly a read error. The chain couples TRBV6-2 or TRBV6-3 to TRBJ2-3; tentative D call: TRBD2 (5 bases). The V gene's germline CDR1 is MNHEY and CDR2 SVGEGT. This CDR3 is 16 amino acids long. This chain's CDR3 is CASSYSTSGHTDTQYF. CDR3 DNA: TGTGCCAGCAGTTACTCGACCAGCGGCCACACAGATACGCAGTATTTC.

The chain recombines TRBV5-1 with TRBJ1-2, with TRBD1 matching 7 bases. This CDR3 spans 13 amino acids. Germline-derived CDR1 and CDR2 are SGHRS and YFSETQ. V shed 0 bases and J 8 bases; nucleotides not matched to a gene: 4. CDR3 amino acids: CASSLEGASGYTF. The CDR3 DNA follows: TGCGCCAGCAGCTTGGAGGGGGCAAGCGGCTACACCTTC. The full variable domain, rest sourced from reference TRBV5-1 and TRBJ1-2, is KAGVTQTPRYLIKTRGQQVTLSCSPISGHRSVSWYQQTPGQGLQFLFEYFSETQRNKGNFPGRFSGRQFSNSRSEMNVSTLELGDSALYLCASSLEGASGYTFGSGTRLTVV.

This clonotype has only a few counts. This chain uses TRBV20-1 with TRBJ2-3; TRBD1 agrees at 8 bases. Unmatched junction bases numbered 12, after V lost 6 bases and J lost 4 bases. This CDR3 is built from 15 residues. From germline, CDR1 is DFQATT and CDR2 SNEGSKA (reference sequence). The CDR3 sequence is CSAHSADREADTQYF. DNA for the CDR3: TGCAGTGCCCATTCAGCGGACAGGGAGGCAGATACGCAGTATTTT.

On this clonotype itself: Here the CDR3 omits its conserved ending phenylalanine or tryptophan, so a read error is the likely source. Because the CDR3's place on the DNA is in doubt, the DNA is left out and the CDR3 is given as listed by TCRdb. V gene TRBV12-3 or TRBV12-4 combines with J gene TRBJ2-1. The CDR3 totals 10 residues, both ends included. The CDR3 here is CASSLGVSGY.

This clonotype was recorded a few times. The rearrangement uses TRBV6-1 and TRBJ2-3, with D possibly called TRBD1 or TRBD2 (6 bases each). CDR1 MNHNS and CDR2 SASEGT come from the germline V gene. V lost 7 bases, J lost 6 bases, and 20 bases lay in between. The CDR3 length is 15 residues. The CDR3 coding sequence is TGTGCCAGCACCATTGGGGGCGGGGTGGGGGATACGCAGTATTTT. This codes for CASTIGGGVGDTQYF.

Only a few counts were recorded for this clonotype. The chain links TRBV9 to TRBJ2-1; no clear D gene. CDR3 length: 13 residues. The germline CDR1 and CDR2 sequences are SGDLS and YYNGEE. V lost 0 bases and J 10 bases, leaving 11 bases between the germline ends. The CDR3 nucleotides read TGTGCCAGCAGCGTAGCTTTAAGTGTCGAGCAGTTCTTC. Translated: CASSVALSVEQFF.

This clonotype has ten or more counts. The CDR3, as DNA: TGCGCCAGCAGCTGGGGAACTAGCGGGGGGGACGATGCCCAGTATTTT. Its translation: CASSWGTSGGDDAQYF. V and J are TRBV5-1 and TRBJ2-3, with 13 bases that match TRBD2. V shed 3 bases and J 12 bases; nucleotides not matched to a gene: 13. Germline assignment: CDR1 SGHRS and CDR2 YFSETQ. The CDR3 extends over 16 amino acids.